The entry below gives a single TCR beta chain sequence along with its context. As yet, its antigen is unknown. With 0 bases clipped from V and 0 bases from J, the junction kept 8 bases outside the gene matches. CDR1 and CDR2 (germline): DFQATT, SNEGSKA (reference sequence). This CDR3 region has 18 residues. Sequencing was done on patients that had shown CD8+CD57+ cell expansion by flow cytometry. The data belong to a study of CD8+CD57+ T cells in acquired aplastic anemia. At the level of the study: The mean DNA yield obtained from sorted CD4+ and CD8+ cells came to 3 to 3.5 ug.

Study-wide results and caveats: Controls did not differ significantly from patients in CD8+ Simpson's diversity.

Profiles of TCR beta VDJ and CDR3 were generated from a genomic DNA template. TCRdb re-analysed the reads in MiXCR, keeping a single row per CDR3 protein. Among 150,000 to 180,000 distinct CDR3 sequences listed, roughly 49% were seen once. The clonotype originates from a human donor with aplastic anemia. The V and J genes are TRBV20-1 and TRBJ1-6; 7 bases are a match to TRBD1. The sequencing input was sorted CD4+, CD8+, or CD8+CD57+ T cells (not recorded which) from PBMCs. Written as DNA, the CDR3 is TGCAGTGCTAGAGATTGGGGCAGGGACAGCTCCTATAATTCACCCCTCCACTTT. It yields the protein CSARDWGRDSSYNSPLHF.